The 2 T cell receptor beta chains reported below all come from one sample, sequenced in a study of CD8+CD57+ T cells in acquired aplastic anemia. Sequencing was done on patients that had shown CD8+CD57+ cell expansion by flow cytometry. Genomic DNA, the template, was used for profiling of the TCR beta VDJ and CDR3. TCRdb re-derived calls from the reads in MiXCR, one entry per CDR3 protein. The sample records about 200,000 distinct CDR3 sequences, less than 60% being singletons. Sequencing used sorted CD4+, CD8+, or CD8+CD57+ T cells (not recorded which) from PBMCs. These TCRs come from a human donor with aplastic anemia.

This clonotype has at least ten counts. CDR3 DNA sequence: TGTGCCAGCAGATTGACTAGCGGGGTGGGTGAGCAGTTCTTC. Translated: CASRLTSGVGEQFF. The rearrangement links TRBV6-1 to TRBJ2-1; the match to TRBD2 covers 11 bases. The length of the CDR3 is 14 residues. The V gene's germline CDR1 is MNHNS and CDR2 SASEGT. J gave up 9 bases and V 6 bases, and 7 bases lay outside the gene matches.

This clonotype was observed at least ten times. The chain carries TRBV20-1 and TRBJ2-7, with TRBD2 as a possible D gene (5 bases). The germline CDR1 and CDR2 sequences are DFQATT and SNEGSKA (reference sequence). Trimming took off 2 bases at V and 0 bases at J, with 20 bases between the two ends. The CDR3 consists of 17 residues. The CDR3 DNA reads TGCAGTGCTAGATTCCGAGCGGCCGGCGTGGCCTCCTACGAGCAGTACTTC. Amino acids: CSARFRAAGVASYEQYF.